One and the same sample provided the 15 T cell receptor beta chains below, sequenced in a study of blood T cell repertoires in COVID-19. Libraries were prepared by immunoSEQ multiplex PCR; TCRdb keeps only in-frame clonotypes and omits some of them. Of about 190,000 clones in the sample, more than 85% are singletons; the top ten hold just under 25%. The sequencing sample was made of PBMCs or T cells enriched from blood (not recorded which). These receptors were taken from a woman in her thirties or forties in a cohort exposed to, infected with or recovered from COVID-19 (not recorded which).

The chain is built from TRBV4-1 and TRBJ1-2, with TRBD1 matching 7 bases. Germline loops: CDR1 MGHRA, CDR2 YSYEKL. V was clipped by 2 bases and J by 4 bases; unmatched bases: 7. The CDR3 consists of 15 residues. The CDR3 nucleotides read TGCGCCAGCAGCCAACGACAGGGATCGACCTATGGCTACACCTTC. It yields the protein CASSQRQGSTYGYTF.

The J gene is TRBJ2-7, the V gene TRBV28; TRBD1 agrees at 9 bases. Germline V gene data show CDR1 as MDHEN and CDR2 as SYDVKM. The CDR3 has 15 amino acids. Trimming took 7 bases from V and 2 from J; bases not matched to a gene: 9. The CDR3 region has the DNA TGTGCCAGCACCCCATCGGGACAGGGTACCTACGAGCAGTACTTC. Translated, it gives CASTPSGQGTYEQYF.

The chain joins TRBV7-2 to TRBJ2-7, with 7 nucleotides matching TRBD2. CDR3 length equals 15 residues. V shed 2 bases and J 5 bases; nucleotides not matched to a gene: 9. The V gene's germline CDR1 is SGHTA and CDR2 FQGNSA. The chain's CDR3 is CASSLNWRAGDEQYF. The CDR3 nucleotides are TGTGCCAGCAGCTTAAATTGGCGGGCGGGAGACGAGCAGTACTTC. The variable domain in full, with the rest retrieved from reference TRBV7-2 and TRBJ2-7, is GAGVSQSPSNKVTEKGKDVELRCDPISGHTALYWYRQSLGQGLEFLIYFQGNSAPDKSGLPSDRFSAERTGGSVSTLTIQRTQQEDSAVYLCASSLNWRAGDEQYFGPGTRLTVT.

The chain carries TRBV5-1 and TRBJ1-5, with a weak D call TRBD1 (6 bases). The length of the CDR3 is 14 residues. The ends were cut back, 3 bases at V and 3 bases at J, with 10 bases in the middle. The V gene's germline CDR1 is SGHRS and CDR2 YFSETQ. The CDR3 spells CASSWGTPNQPQHF. The CDR3 bases are TGCGCCAGCAGCTGGGGGACACCCAATCAGCCCCAGCATTTT.

The chain employs TRBV7-8 and TRBJ2-4; possible D gene TRBD2, 5 bases. V lost 4 bases and J 0 bases, leaving 13 bases between the germline ends. The CDR3 spans 16 residues. Germline V lookup: CDR1 SGHVS, CDR2 FQNEAQ. CDR3 amino acids: CASSSSDFLAKNIQYF. Written as DNA, the CDR3 is TGTGCCAGCAGCTCGTCGGACTTTCTAGCCAAAAACATTCAGTACTTC.

The chain recombines TRBV6-2 or TRBV6-3 with TRBJ2-1; 8 bases are a match to TRBD2. The CDR3 is 14 amino acids. Unmatched junction bases numbered 4, after V lost 0 bases and J lost 9 bases. The germline V gene encodes CDR1 MNHEY and CDR2 SVGEGT. CDR3 nucleotide sequence: TGTGCCAGCAGTTACTCGGGACTAGGGGGTGAGCAGTTCTTC. As protein: CASSYSGLGGEQFF.

This clone appeared a single time. The V call is TRBV28, the J call TRBJ2-7; possibly TRBD2 for D (5 bases). The germline CDR1 and CDR2 sequences are MDHEN and SYDVKM. V lost 1 base, J lost 0 bases, and 13 bases lay in between. The CDR3 runs 16 residues. The CDR3 DNA is TGTGCCAGCAGTTTATCCCCACTAGGGATCTCCTACGAGCAGTACTTC. Protein sequence: CASSLSPLGISYEQYF.

The chain couples TRBV19 to TRBJ1-3; 7 bases align to TRBD1. Germline trimming cut 4 bases from V and 7 bases from J; bases unmatched to any gene: 7. CDR3 length: 14 residues. Looked up from germline, CDR1 is LNHDA and CDR2 is SQIVND (reference sequence). CDR3 loop: CASSTDRAGNTIYF. CDR3 in DNA: TGTGCCAGTAGTACCGACAGGGCGGGGAACACCATATATTTT.

V gene TRBV27 combines with J gene TRBJ1-2; D remains unclear. This CDR3 is built from 15 residues. V lost 4 bases and J 1 base, leaving 13 bases between the germline ends. Looked up from germline, CDR1 is MNHEY and CDR2 is SMNVEV (reference sequence). CDR3 amino acids: CASSSLPGRNYGYTF. The CDR3 DNA follows: TGTGCCAGCAGTTCGCTGCCCGGTCGTAACTATGGCTACACCTTC.

The genes are TRBV6-5 and TRBJ1-2; D possibly corresponds to TRBD1 (6 bases). The CDR3 spans 13 residues. The V and J ends lost 9 bases and 10 bases respectively, with 21 bases between them. CDR1 and CDR2 (germline): MNHEY, SVGAGI. CDR3 in amino acids: CASTGGGRIFYTF. CDR3 coding DNA: TGTGCCAGTACGGGAGGGGGTCGCATTTTCTACACCTTC.

The chain has TRBV5-1 and TRBJ2-7, with TRBD2 identical over 11 bases. This CDR3 region has 15 residues. V dropped 3 bases and J dropped 5; count of bases not matched to a gene: 7. Germline assignment: CDR1 SGHRS and CDR2 YFSETQ. This chain's CDR3 is CASSYRTSGSNEQYF. For the CDR3, the DNA is TGCGCCAGCAGCTACCGGACTAGCGGGTCCAACGAGCAGTACTTC.

This clone was detected only once. V usage is TRBV2 and J usage is TRBJ2-7; no clear D gene. The CDR3 covers 13 residues. Germline V gene data show CDR1 as SNHLY and CDR2 as FYNNEI. V was pared by 4 bases and J by 1 base, with 8 bases between. CDR3 loop: CASSVGGSYEQYF. CDR3 DNA sequence: TGTGCCAGCAGTGTTGGCGGTTCCTACGAGCAGTACTTC.

This clone was detected only once. This sample includes further DNA sequences coding for the same CDR3. V is TRBV18 and J is TRBJ1-3; 11 nucleotides align to TRBD1. This CDR3 has 15 amino acids. Losses at the gene ends were 3 bases for V and 4 bases for J; bases not matched to a gene: 2. The germline V gene encodes CDR1 KGHSH and CDR2 LQKENI. This chain's CDR3 is CASSPGQGAGNTIYF. The CDR3, as DNA: TGTGCCAGCTCACCCGGACAGGGGGCAGGAAACACCATATATTTT.

The chain employs TRBV19 and TRBJ1-1; maybe TRBD1 (6 bases). V lost 9 bases, J lost 6 bases, and 14 bases lay in between. The CDR3 sequence is 12 residues long. Germline CDR1 is LNHDA and CDR2 is SQIVND (reference sequence). This chain's CDR3 is CASITGFAEAFF. The CDR3 nucleotides read TGTGCCAGCATTACAGGGTTCGCTGAAGCTTTCTTT.

The chain is built from TRBV29-1 and TRBJ2-4; TRBD1 is a possible D gene (5 bases). This CDR3 contains 11 residues. CDR1 is SQVTM, CDR2 ANQGSEA, per germline. With 5 bases removed from V and 13 bases from J, the gap between germline ends came to 15 bases. The CDR3: CSVPDRNRQYF. The CDR3 DNA follows: TGCAGCGTTCCCGACAGAAATCGGCAGTACTTC.